This TCR beta chain comes out of a study of shared clonotypes between healthy human individuals. Each cell subset's genomic DNA was divided evenly among several immunoSEQ plates. TCRdb keeps only in-frame clones here, not all; method: immunoSEQ multiplex PCR. The sample includes 640,000 or so clones, approximately 75% of them seen just once. Details on this clone: The target antigen is unknown.

Study-wide points: Clonotypes shared by all four donors outscored non-shared clonotypes in generation probability. Donor scarcity curtailed the genetic and exposure-history diversity represented herein.

The length of the CDR3 is 14 residues. Trimming stripped 5 bases from V and 5 bases from J, with 16 bases between. Germline V CDR1 and CDR2: LNHDA, SQIVND (reference sequence). The V and J genes are TRBV19 and TRBJ2-7, with D perhaps matching TRBD2 (6 bases). Sequences were obtained from memory CD4+ T cells sorted from blood. Subset indicated: CD45RA-negative fraction. The sequence was obtained from a woman in her 30s in good health. Here the CDR3 reads CASSVEPRGNEQYF. The CDR3 bases are TGTGCCAGTAGTGTCGAACCCCGGGGGAACGAGCAGTACTTC.